This record looks at one T cell receptor beta chain sequence and its context. Its antigen is still unknown. This specimen comes from a study of shared clonotypes between healthy human individuals. General study results and limits: Clonotype sharing among donors was thought likely to change with sequencing depth. Unshared clonotypes carried lower generation probabilities than those common to all four donors.

This CDR3 has 13 residues. V was cut by 6 bases and J by 5 bases, with 11 bases left in between. The germline CDR1 and CDR2 sequences are SNHLY and FYNNEI. The run depth of the assay was deep. Clones were read by immunoSEQ multiplex PCR, and TCRdb kept only the in-frame ones, dropping some. The sample holds some 1.5 million clones, 95% to 99% seen once. The sequence came from a man aged 25 to 40 in good health. Sequencing was performed on naive CD4+ T cells sorted from blood. Noted subset: CD45RA+ positively selected. The V call is TRBV2, the J call TRBJ2-1; D ambiguous. CDR3 DNA: TGTGCCAGCAGCCGTGACGGTGACAATGAGCAGTTCTTC. Translation gives CASSRDGDNEQFF. Based on the CDR3 plus reference TRBV2 and TRBJ2-1, the full variable domain is EPEVTQTPSHQVTQMGQEVILRCVPISNHLYFYWYRQILGQKVEFLVSFYNNEISEKSEIFDDQFSVERPDGSNFTLKIRSTKLEDSAMYFCASSRDGDNEQFFGPGTRLTVL.